The rows below give T cell receptor beta chains drawn from one sample of a study of pediatric ulcerative colitis. Clones were read by immunoSEQ multiplex PCR, and TCRdb kept only the in-frame ones, dropping some. The sample lists about 60,000 clones; about 87% were seen once. Sequences were obtained from blood. Source of these receptors: a boy under 18 who was a control in a study of pediatric ulcerative colitis. Each CDR3 is given with its conserved first and last residue. Each record gives: clone size, J gene, V gene, D gene, CDR3 length, CDR3 protein, CDR3 DNA. The D gene is left open where the match is weak. Only some rows state a clone size, as once, few, many or a class for expanded clones.

NA,TRBJ2-4,TRBV6-1,TRBD1,18,CASSGQGGGKLAKNIQYF,TGTGCCAGCAGTGGACAGGGTGGTGGCAAACTAGCCAAAAACATTCAGTACTTC
NA,TRBJ2-1,TRBV27,TRBD1,15,CASSFDRAVHNEQFF,TGTGCCAGCAGTTTTGACAGGGCTGTACACAATGAGCAGTTCTTC
NA,TRBJ2-7,TRBV29-1,NA,16,CSVEDVGQRGRYEQYF,TGCAGCGTTGAAGATGTAGGACAGCGAGGTCGGTACGAGCAGTACTTC
once,TRBJ1-2,TRBV7-6,NA,15,CASSASDSFAYGYTF,TGTGCCAGCAGCGCAAGCGACAGTTTCGCCTATGGCTACACCTTC
NA,TRBJ2-7,TRBV11-2,NA,17,CASSDVSLGGGDYEQYF,TGTGCCAGCAGCGACGTTTCCCTTGGAGGGGGGGACTACGAGCAGTACTTC
few,TRBJ1-4,TRBV4-2,NA,16,CASSQVSGADNEKLFF,TGTGCCAGCAGCCAAGTCTCTGGGGCCGATAATGAAAAACTGTTTTTT
NA,TRBJ2-3,TRBV6-5,NA,15,CASSYVGQHTDTQYF,TGTGCCAGCAGTTACGTGGGACAACACACAGATACGCAGTATTTT
NA,TRBJ2-1,TRBV2,NA,15,CASSDSKASFNEQFF,TGTGCCAGCAGTGATAGCAAGGCTAGCTTCAATGAGCAGTTCTTC
NA,TRBJ2-7,TRBV6-1,TRBD2,15,CASSESGGSSREQYF,TGTGCCAGCAGTGAATCGGGCGGGAGCAGTCGCGAGCAGTACTTC
NA,TRBJ2-7,TRBV9,TRBD2,15,CASSVGGSLSYEQYF,TGTGCCAGCAGCGTAGGCGGGAGTTTGTCCTACGAGCAGTACTTC
once,TRBJ2-7,TRBV15,TRBD2,13,CATSRDRGDEQYF,TGTGCCACCAGCAGAGATCGGGGGGACGAGCAGTACTTC
NA,TRBJ2-7,TRBV4-1,TRBD1,16,CASSQESRQGIGEQYF,TGCGCCAGCAGCCAAGAATCCCGACAGGGTATCGGTGAGCAGTACTTC
NA,TRBJ2-4,TRBV28,NA,17,CASSFPEGTVAKNIQYF,TGTGCCAGCAGTTTCCCCGAGGGGACTGTTGCCAAAAACATTCAGTACTTC
once,TRBJ2-1,TRBV7-3,NA,15,CASSLGPREYNEQFF,TGTGCCAGCAGCTTAGGTCCTAGAGAATACAATGAGCAGTTCTTC
NA,TRBJ1-2,TRBV7-9,NA,14,CASSPLAALFGYTF,TGTGCCAGCAGCCCGCTGGCGGCCCTTTTCGGCTACACCTTC
NA,TRBJ2-1,TRBV7-7,NA,13,CASSLGQDNEQFF,TGTGCCAGCAGCTTAGGGCAGGACAATGAGCAGTTCTTC
NA,TRBJ1-5,TRBV2,NA,15,CASSVGPHSNQPQHF,TGTGCCAGCAGCGTGGGACCACATAGCAATCAGCCCCAGCATTTT
few,TRBJ1-1,TRBV4-1,TRBD1,14,CASSPGQGIAEAFF,TGCGCCAGCAGCCCGGGACAGGGGATAGCTGAAGCTTTCTTT
NA,TRBJ2-5,TRBV4-1,TRBD2,19,CASSHPQGGASGRGETQYF,TGCGCCAGCAGCCACCCCCAAGGGGGGGCTAGCGGGAGGGGAGAGACCCAGTACTTC
NA,TRBJ2-1,TRBV9,NA,12,CASSLTPNEQFF,TGTGCCAGCAGCTTAACTCCCAATGAGCAGTTCTTC
NA,TRBJ2-2,TRBV29-1,NA,14,CSAAPGGNTGELFF,TGCAGCGCCGCCCCCGGGGGGAACACCGGGGAGCTGTTTTTT
NA,TRBJ1-2,TRBV7-2,NA,14,CASSPIGTQQGYTF,TGTGCCAGCAGCCCCATAGGTACCCAACAGGGCTACACCTTC
NA,TRBJ2-5,TRBV11-2,TRBD2,13,CASSLGGGETQYF,TGTGCCAGCAGCTTAGGGGGAGGGGAGACCCAGTACTTC
few,TRBJ1-2,TRBV6-5,NA,14,CASTKLGVHYGYTF,TGTGCCAGCACCAAGCTGGGGGTTCACTATGGCTACACCTTC
NA,TRBJ2-3,TRBV5-4,TRBD2,15,CASSFSGGVGDTQYF,TGTGCCAGCAGCTTTAGCGGGGGGGTTGGAGATACGCAGTATTTT
NA,TRBJ2-7,TRBV5-1,TRBD2,17,CASSLGVSGTATYEQYF,TGCGCCAGCAGCTTGGGGGTTAGCGGGACGGCCACCTACGAGCAGTACTTC
few,TRBJ2-7,TRBV19,NA,14,CASSITGVAYEQYF,TGTGCCAGTAGTATAACGGGAGTGGCCTACGAGCAGTACTTC
NA,TRBJ1-1,TRBV10-3,NA,14,CAIDPGQGNTEAFF,TGTGCCATAGACCCAGGTCAGGGGAACACTGAAGCTTTCTTT
once,TRBJ1-1,TRBV7-9,TRBD1,12,CASSRQGSEAFF,TGTGCCAGCAGCCGACAGGGGTCTGAAGCTTTCTTT
NA,TRBJ2-7,TRBV6-5,TRBD1,15,CASSNRDSSSYEQYF,TGTGCCAGCAGTAATCGGGACAGTTCCTCCTACGAGCAGTACTTC
NA,TRBJ1-3,TRBV13,NA,11,CASSAGNTIYF,TGTGCCAGCAGTGCGGGAAACACCATATATTTT
few,TRBJ1-4,TRBV5-4,TRBD1,14,CASSRTGGREKLFF,TGTGCCAGCAGCCGGACAGGGGGCCGTGAAAAACTGTTTTTT
NA,TRBJ1-2,TRBV7-8,NA,14,CASSRRWDTYGYTF,TGTGCCAGCAGCCGGCGTTGGGACACTTATGGCTACACCTTC
NA,TRBJ2-3,TRBV6-4,NA,16,CASSGFGGRNTDTQYF,TGTGCCAGCAGTGGTTTTGGCGGGCGAAACACAGATACGCAGTATTTT
NA,TRBJ2-7,TRBV13,NA,14,CASSPTLGVGEQYF,TGTGCCAGCAGCCCAACCTTGGGGGTCGGGGAGCAGTACTTC
NA,TRBJ2-1,TRBV28,TRBD2,16,CASSFVGLAGHNEQFF,TGTGCCAGCAGTTTCGTGGGACTAGCGGGACACAATGAGCAGTTCTTC
NA,TRBJ2-2,TRBV28,TRBD1,14,CASRGQAATGELFF,TGTGCCAGCAGGGGACAGGCCGCGACCGGGGAGCTGTTTTTT
NA,TRBJ2-7,TRBV5-1,NA,16,CASSPSLGGETYEQYF,TGCGCCAGCAGCCCCAGTCTGGGCGGGGAAACCTACGAGCAGTACTTC
NA,TRBJ2-2,TRBV7-9,TRBD2,15,CASSSSGSITGELFF,TGTGCCAGCAGCTCTAGCGGGAGTATAACCGGGGAGCTGTTTTTT
NA,TRBJ2-7,TRBV11-2,NA,17,CASSLNRVKSATYEQYF,TGTGCCAGCAGCTTAAACCGCGTTAAGTCAGCGACCTACGAGCAGTACTTC
NA,TRBJ2-7,TRBV11-2,TRBD1,17,CASSSRTGKNWYYEQYF,TGTGCCAGCAGCTCCAGGACAGGAAAAAATTGGTACTACGAGCAGTACTTC
few,TRBJ1-1,TRBV20-1,TRBD1,11,CSAGRQGEAFF,TGCAGTGCTGGAAGACAGGGTGAAGCTTTCTTT
NA,TRBJ2-1,TRBV19,TRBD2,14,CASSILAAYNEQFF,TGTGCCAGTAGTATACTAGCGGCCTACAATGAGCAGTTCTTC
NA,TRBJ2-7,TRBV7-2,NA,13,CASSSAGDGEQYF,TGTGCCAGCAGCTCCGCCGGGGACGGCGAGCAGTACTTC
NA,TRBJ2-7,TRBV7-3,TRBD2,14,CASSLELAMGEQYF,TGTGCCAGCAGCTTAGAACTAGCGATGGGTGAGCAGTACTTC